Below, 2 T cell receptor beta chains from the same sample are listed, as sequenced in a study of OX40 agonist ivuxolimab in advanced cancers. Here immunoSEQ multiplex PCR was the method, and the copy in TCRdb shows in-frame clones only, minus some. Of approximately 47,000 clones listed, around 87% are singletons. The sequences come from CD4+ or CD8+ T cells sorted from blood, collected in a trial of the OX40 agonist ivuxolimab. The source is an adult with an advanced solid tumor such as melanoma, head and neck, liver or kidney cancer.

This chain uses TRBV7-3 with TRBJ1-1; D is unresolved. From germline, CDR1 is SGHTA and CDR2 FQGTGA. This CDR3 contains 15 residues. The V gene lost 5 bases and the J gene lost 0 bases, with 13 bases spanning the gap. The CDR3 sequence is CASSSYDGLNTEAFF. The CDR3 DNA sequence: TGTGCCAGCAGCAGCTACGACGGCCTGAACACTGAAGCTTTCTTT.

The V call is TRBV27, the J call TRBJ1-2; D might be TRBD1 (6 bases). The CDR3 totals 13 residues. Looked up from germline, CDR1 is MNHEY and CDR2 is SMNVEV (reference sequence). Trimming stripped 6 bases from V and 6 bases from J, with 14 bases between. The CDR3 DNA is TGTGCCAGCAGCCGGGACAAACTGAATGGCTACACCTTC. Translated, it gives CASSRDKLNGYTF.